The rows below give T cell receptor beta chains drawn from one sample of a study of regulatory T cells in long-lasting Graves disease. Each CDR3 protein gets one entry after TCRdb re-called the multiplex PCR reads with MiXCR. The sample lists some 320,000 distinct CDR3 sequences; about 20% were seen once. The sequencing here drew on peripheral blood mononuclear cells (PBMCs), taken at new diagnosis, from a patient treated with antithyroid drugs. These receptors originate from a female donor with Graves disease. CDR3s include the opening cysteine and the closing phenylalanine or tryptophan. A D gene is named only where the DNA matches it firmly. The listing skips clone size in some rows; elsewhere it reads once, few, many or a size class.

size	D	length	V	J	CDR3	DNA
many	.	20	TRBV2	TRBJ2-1	CASSLLWGQASLNSYNEQFF	TGTGCCAGCAGTCTCCTATGGGGCCAGGCGTCCTTGAACTCCTACAATGAGCAGTTCTTC
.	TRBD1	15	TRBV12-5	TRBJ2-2	CASGFGDRDTGELLF	TGTGCTAGTGGTTTCGGGGACAGAGACACCGGGGAGCTGCTTTTT
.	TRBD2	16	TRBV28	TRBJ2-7	CASSRQVDELAGARGF	TGTGCCAGCTCCAGACAGGTGGATGAACTAGCGGGAGCTCGGGGCTTC
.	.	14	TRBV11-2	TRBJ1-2	CASSLGSRGRGYTF	TGTGCCAGCAGCTTAGGGTCCAGGGGAAGAGGCTACACCTTC
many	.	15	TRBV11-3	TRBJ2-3	CASSLYLHGTDTQYF	TGTGCCAGCAGCTTATATCTTCACGGCACAGATACGCAGTATTTT
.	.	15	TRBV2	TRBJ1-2	CASSARNAANYGYTF	TGTGCCAGCAGTGCTCGTAACGCCGCGAACTATGGCTACACCTTC
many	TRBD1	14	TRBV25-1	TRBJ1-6	CASSDRQGVSPLHF	TGTGCCAGCAGTGACCGACAGGGGGTTTCACCCCTCCACTTT
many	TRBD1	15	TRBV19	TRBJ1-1	CASTSGTGGNTEAFF	TGTGCCAGTACCAGCGGGACAGGGGGTAACACTGAAGCTTTCTTT
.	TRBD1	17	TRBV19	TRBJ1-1	CASSVRQGARKNTEAFF	TGTGCCAGTAGTGTGCGACAGGGGGCAAGAAAGAACACTGAAGCTTTCTTT
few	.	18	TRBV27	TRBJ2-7	CASMALTDMDRTLYEQYF	TGTGCCAGCATGGCGCTGACTGATATGGACAGAACCCTCTACGAGCAGTACTTC
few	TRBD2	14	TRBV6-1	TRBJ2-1	CASGDQRDHNEQFF	TGTGCTAGCGGAGACCAGCGGGATCACAATGAGCAGTTCTTC
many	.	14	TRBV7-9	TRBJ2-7	CASSLGDLTYEQYF	TGTGCCAGCAGCTTGGGGGACTTGACCTACGAGCAGTACTTC
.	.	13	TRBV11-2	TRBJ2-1	CASSLVPRHEQFF	TGTGCCAGCAGCCTCGTACCCCGGCATGAGCAGTTCTTC
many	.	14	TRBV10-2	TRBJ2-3	CASSDSSRTDTQYF	TGCGCCAGCAGTGATTCGTCTAGGACAGATACGCAGTATTTT
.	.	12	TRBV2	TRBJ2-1	CASLVEDNEQFF	TGTGCCAGTCTGGTCGAAGACAATGAGCAGTTCTTC
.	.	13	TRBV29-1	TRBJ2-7	CSVEVADPYEQYF	TGCAGCGTTGAAGTAGCGGACCCCTACGAGCAGTACTTC
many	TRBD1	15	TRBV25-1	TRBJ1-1	CASSDNRGGHTEAFF	TGTGCCAGCAGTGACAACAGGGGAGGGCACACTGAAGCTTTCTTT
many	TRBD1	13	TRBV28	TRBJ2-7	CASSSQGAYEQYF	TGTGCCAGCAGTTCACAGGGGGCCTACGAGCAGTACTTC
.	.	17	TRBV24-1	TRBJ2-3	CATSDLNQEGGTDTQYF	TGTGCCACCAGTGATTTAAATCAGGAGGGGGGAACAGATACGCAGTATTTT
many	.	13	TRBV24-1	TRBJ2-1	CATSRQPDNEQFF	TGTGCCACCAGCAGACAGCCAGACAATGAGCAGTTCTTC
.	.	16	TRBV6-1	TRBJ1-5	CASSARGANHNQPQHF	TGTGCCAGCAGTGCTCGGGGGGCTAACCACAATCAGCCCCAGCATTTT
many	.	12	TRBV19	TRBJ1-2	CASSRTANGYTF	TGTGCCAGTAGTAGGACAGCGAATGGCTACACCTTC
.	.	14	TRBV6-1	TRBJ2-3	CASRDQGGTDTQYF	TGTGCCAGCAGAGACCAGGGAGGCACAGATACGCAGTATTTT
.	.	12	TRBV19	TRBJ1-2	CASSRTGEGYTF	TGTGCCAGTAGTAGGACGGGCGAAGGCTACACCTTC
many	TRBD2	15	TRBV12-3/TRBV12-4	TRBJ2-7	CASRGREGLTYEQYF	TGTGCCAGCAGAGGGCGGGAGGGCCTCACCTACGAGCAGTACTTC
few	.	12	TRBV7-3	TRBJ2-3	CASSPRLRAQYF	TGTGCCAGCAGCCCGAGACTAAGGGCGCAGTATTTT
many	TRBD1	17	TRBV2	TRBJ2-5	CASSEEAGRGWQETQYF	TGTGCCAGCAGTGAAGAGGCGGGCAGGGGGTGGCAAGAGACCCAGTACTTC
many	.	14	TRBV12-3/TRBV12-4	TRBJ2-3	CASSVGGFTDTQYF	TGTGCCAGCAGCGTTGGGGGTTTCACAGATACGCAGTATTTT
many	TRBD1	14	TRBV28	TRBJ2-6	CAAQGTAGANVLTF	TGTGCCGCGCAGGGGACAGCTGGGGCCAACGTCCTGACTTTC
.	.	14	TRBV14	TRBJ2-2	CASSQVGIDGELFF	TGTGCCAGCAGCCAAGTAGGGATCGACGGGGAGCTGTTTTTT
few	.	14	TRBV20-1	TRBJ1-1	CSARGGHRNTEAFF	TGCAGTGCTAGGGGGGGACACCGGAACACTGAAGCTTTCTTT
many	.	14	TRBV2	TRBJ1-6	CASRRGLYNSPLHF	TGTGCCAGCAGGCGGGGCCTCTATAATTCACCCCTCCACTTT
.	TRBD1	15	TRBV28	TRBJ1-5	CASTITQGLKQPQHF	TGTGCCAGCACCATAACACAGGGGCTTAAACAGCCCCAGCATTTT
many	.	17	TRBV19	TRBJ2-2	CASSIGFTEGFAGELFF	TGTGCCAGTAGTATAGGATTTACAGAGGGGTTCGCCGGGGAGCTGTTTTTT
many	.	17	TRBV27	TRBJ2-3	CASSLLGNEKWTDTQYF	TGTGCCAGCAGTTTATTGGGGAACGAAAAGTGGACAGATACGCAGTATTTT
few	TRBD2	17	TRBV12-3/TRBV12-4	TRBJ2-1	CASSFRASGFPYNEQFF	TGTGCCAGCAGTTTCCGGGCTAGCGGGTTCCCCTACAATGAGCAGTTCTTC
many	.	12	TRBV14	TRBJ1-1	CASSRGYTEAFF	TGTGCCAGCAGCCGAGGGTACACTGAAGCTTTCTTT
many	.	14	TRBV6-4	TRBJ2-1	CASSEEGTYNEQFF	TGTGCCAGCAGTGAAGAAGGCACCTACAATGAGCAGTTCTTC
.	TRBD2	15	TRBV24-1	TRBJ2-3	CATSDPSGRTDTQYF	TGTGCCACCAGTGACCCTAGCGGGAGGACAGATACGCAGTATTTT
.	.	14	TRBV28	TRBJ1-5	CASSPYGEEEPQHF	TGTGCCAGCAGTCCTTATGGGGAGGAAGAGCCCCAGCATTTT
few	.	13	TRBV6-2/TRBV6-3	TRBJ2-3	CASAALAEDTQYF	TGTGCCAGCGCCGCGCTAGCCGAAGATACGCAGTATTTT
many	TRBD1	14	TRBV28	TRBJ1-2	CASSFGDSSFGYTF	TGTGCCAGCAGTTTTGGGGACAGTAGTTTTGGCTACACCTTC
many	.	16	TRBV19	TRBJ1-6	CASSTRQTALREPLHF	TGTGCCAGTAGTACGAGACAGACTGCCTTAAGGGAACCCCTCCACTTT
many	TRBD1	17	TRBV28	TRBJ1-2	CASSLGQKERFFYGYTF	TGTGCCAGCAGTTTGGGACAGAAGGAGAGATTTTTTTATGGCTACACCTTC
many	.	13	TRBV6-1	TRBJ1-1	CASRRGPNTEAFF	TGTGCCAGCAGGCGGGGGCCGAACACTGAAGCTTTCTTT
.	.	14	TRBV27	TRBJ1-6	CASSPLWGTSPLHF	TGTGCCAGCAGTCCTCTATGGGGAACGTCACCCCTCCACTTT
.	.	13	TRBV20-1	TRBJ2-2	CSARKHDTGELFF	TGCAGTGCTAGAAAGCACGACACCGGGGAGCTGTTTTTT
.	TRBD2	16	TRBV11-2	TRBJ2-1	CATPPRTSGRPYEQFF	TGTGCCACCCCCCCCAGGACTAGCGGGAGACCCTATGAGCAGTTCTTC
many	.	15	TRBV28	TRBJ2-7	CASSFRAEIAYEQYF	TGTGCCAGCAGTTTTCGGGCCGAGATCGCCTACGAGCAGTACTTC
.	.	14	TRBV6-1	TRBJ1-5	CASSHGGGDQPQHF	TGTGCCAGCAGTCACGGGGGGGGTGATCAGCCCCAGCATTTT
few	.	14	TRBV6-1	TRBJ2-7	CASSSGTQTYEQYF	TGTGCCAGCAGCTCCGGGACCCAAACCTACGAGCAGTACTTC
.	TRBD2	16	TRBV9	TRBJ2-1	CASSVGIAGGPNEQFF	TGTGCCAGCAGCGTAGGAATAGCGGGAGGGCCGAATGAGCAGTTCTTC
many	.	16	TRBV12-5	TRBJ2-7	CASGLRAGPLKYEQYF	TGTGCTAGTGGGTTGAGGGCAGGTCCGTTGAAATACGAGCAGTACTTC
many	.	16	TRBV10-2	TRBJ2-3	CASSGTAGPSTDTQYF	TGCGCCAGCAGTGGAACGGCTGGTCCTAGCACAGATACGCAGTATTTT
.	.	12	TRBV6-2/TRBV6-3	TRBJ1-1	CASTTGNTEAFF	TGTGCCAGCACCACAGGGAACACTGAAGCTTTCTTT